Following are 11 T cell receptor beta chains from one sample sequenced in a study of shared clonotypes between healthy human individuals. Generated by immunoSEQ multiplex PCR, the TCRdb table keeps only in-frame clones and is missing some. The sample has some 2,500,000 clones; about 90% are singletons. Sequences were obtained from naive CD4+ T cells from PBMCs. Subset reported: CD45RA+ positively selected. Every receptor here comes from a man younger than 35 in good health. Some clones in this sample may be carry-over from other donors' samples.

The count of this clone is one. The rearrangement joins TRBV7-8 to TRBJ2-7; D perhaps matches TRBD2 (5 bases). The CDR3 extends over 16 amino acids. Looked up from germline, CDR1 is SGHVS and CDR2 is FQNEAQ. The V gene lost 1 base and the J gene lost 6 bases, with 19 bases spanning the gap. CDR3 DNA sequence: TGTGCCAGCAGCTTAGAGGCCTCCGTGAGGGCCTTCGAGCAGTACTTC. Translation: CASSLEASVRAFEQYF.

The chain couples TRBV7-2 to TRBJ1-4; 9 bases are a match to TRBD1. Germline V lookup: CDR1 SGHTA, CDR2 FQGNSA. The CDR3 is made up of 15 amino acids. The V and J ends lost 6 bases and 6 bases, in that order; junction bases with no gene match: 8. DNA of the CDR3: TGTGCCAGCAGTCCCGATGGGACAGGGTATGAAAAACTGTTTTTT. This gives the protein CASSPDGTGYEKLFF.

The CDR3 loop is CASSPRLAGNYEQYF. Written as DNA, the CDR3 is TGTGCCAGCAGCCCCCGACTAGCGGGTAACTACGAGCAGTACTTC. The rearrangement uses TRBV9 and TRBJ2-7; 10 nucleotides line up with TRBD2. The CDR3 contains 15 residues. Germline V gives CDR1 SGDLS, CDR2 YYNGEE. V trimming: 4 bases; J trimming: 3 bases; junction bases outside the gene matches: 7.

Of note for this clone: The same CDR3 arises from other DNA sequences in this sample as well. This chain links TRBV5-1 with TRBJ2-5; 14 positions agree with TRBD2. Germline trimming cut 0 bases from V and 5 bases from J; bases unmatched to any gene: 3. The CDR3 sequence is 16 residues long. Germline CDR1 and CDR2: SGHRS and YFSETQ. CDR3 amino acids: CASSLGLAGGPETQYF. As DNA, the CDR3 is TGCGCCAGCAGCTTGGGACTAGCGGGAGGGCCGGAGACCCAGTACTTC.

The chain is built from TRBV5-1 and TRBJ2-1; 10 positions agree with TRBD1. The V gene end was trimmed by 3 bases and the J gene end by 3 bases; junction bases not matched to a gene: 3. The CDR3 contains 15 residues. Germline CDR1 SGHRS, CDR2 YFSETQ. CDR3 amino acids: CASSWTGGGYNEQFF. In DNA form, the CDR3 reads TGCGCCAGCAGCTGGACAGGGGGTGGCTACAATGAGCAGTTCTTC.

The rearrangement links TRBV7-3 to TRBJ1-1; a possible D gene is TRBD1 (5 bases). The CDR3 loop spans 15 amino acids. Trimming took off 5 bases at V and 4 bases at J, with 17 bases between the two ends. The germline CDR1 and CDR2 sequences are SGHTA and FQGTGA. As DNA, the CDR3 is TGTGCCAGCAGCCTCGGCCTCCCGGGGGGCACTGAAGCTTTCTTT. As protein: CASSLGLPGGTEAFF. Using reference TRBV7-3 and TRBJ1-1 for the parts outside the CDR3, the full variable domain is GAGVSQTPSNKVTEKGKYVELRCDPISGHTALYWYRQSLGQGPEFLIYFQGTGAADDSGLPNDRFFAVRPEGSVSTLKIQRTERGDSAVYLCASSLGLPGGTEAFFGQGTRLTVV.

The chain has TRBV7-6 and TRBJ2-3; TRBD2 is a possible D gene (6 bases). The CDR3 consists of 16 residues. V was shortened by 5 bases and J by 2 bases, with 17 bases between the two germline ends. Germline assignment: CDR1 SGHVS and CDR2 FNYEAQ. The CDR3 loop reads CASSLQAGHYTDTQYF. In DNA, the CDR3 is TGTGCCAGCAGCCTTCAAGCGGGCCACTACACAGATACGCAGTATTTT.

The genes are TRBV7-6 and TRBJ2-2, with D perhaps TRBD1 or TRBD2 (5 bases each). Trimming removed 5 bases from V and 5 bases from J, with 15 bases in between. The CDR3 sequence is 15 residues long. Germline CDR1 and CDR2: SGHVS and FNYEAQ. Here the CDR3 DNA reads TGTGCCAGCAGCCCTAACGGGGCTCGAACCGGGGAGCTGTTTTTT. This codes for CASSPNGARTGELFF.

This rearrangement joins TRBV9 to TRBJ2-2, with D possibly matching TRBD1 (6 bases). V lost 7 bases and J lost 0, with 10 bases in between. The germline CDR1 and CDR2 sequences are SGDLS and YYNGEE. The CDR3 covers 14 residues. The DNA of the CDR3 is TGTGCCAGCCGGGACACATCGAACACCGGGGAGCTGTTTTTT. As protein: CASRDTSNTGELFF.

The genes are TRBV9 and TRBJ1-4; 7 nucleotides line up with TRBD1. This CDR3 comprises 17 residues. CDR1 is SGDLS and CDR2 is YYNGEE in the germline V gene. With 3 bases clipped from V and 8 bases from J, the junction kept 16 bases outside the gene matches. CDR3 region: CASSEGTPGGGGEKLFF. The CDR3 region has the DNA TGTGCCAGCAGCGAGGGGACCCCAGGGGGAGGTGGGGAAAAACTGTTTTTT.

The J gene is TRBJ2-7, the V gene TRBV28, with 7 bases lining up with TRBD1. After removal of 5 bases from V and 3 bases from J, the junction contained 13 bases not matched to a gene. CDR3 length: 16 amino acids. Per the germline V gene, CDR1 is MDHEN and CDR2 is SYDVKM. CDR3 sequence: CASSPKVGRGIYEQYF. In DNA, the CDR3 is TGTGCCAGCAGTCCTAAAGTGGGCAGGGGGATCTACGAGCAGTACTTC.